This T cell receptor beta chain originates from a study of cytomegalovirus exposure and HLA in healthy donors. Study conclusions and caveats: Upon later analysis, TCR association rates were observed to vary by HLA locus, being highest for DRB1 and lowest for HLA-C.

After removal of 4 bases from V and 3 bases from J, the junction contained 7 bases not matched to a gene. This CDR3 has 16 residues. Germline V gives CDR1 MNHNS, CDR2 SASEGT. To note about this clone: Its antigen is not identified.

It was with 60 Vbeta and 13 Jbeta primers that the PCR ran. Here immunoSEQ multiplex PCR was the method, and the copy in TCRdb shows in-frame clones only, minus some. Found here are roughly 100,000 clones, over 70% of them singletons; the top ten hold about 4%. The source material was PBMCs. This sequence was found in a man in his fifties in good health and CMV-seropositive. The gene calls are TRBV6-1 and TRBJ2-4; TRBD1 aligns across 9 bases. In DNA form, the CDR3 reads TGTGCCAGCAGTGTCACACAGGGGGCGGTCAAAAACATTCAGTACTTC. It is translated as CASSVTQGAVKNIQYF.